Below are 26 T cell receptor beta chains sequenced from a single sample in a study of blood T cell repertoires in COVID-19. Assay: immunoSEQ multiplex PCR; the TCRdb copy retains only in-frame clones and omits some. The table records 230,000 or so clones, 84% of them present only once. Sequenced sample: peripheral blood. Source of these receptors: a middle-aged man who had recovered from COVID-19.

V usage is TRBV10-3 and J usage is TRBJ2-7, with TRBD1 identical over 9 bases. This CDR3 is 13 amino acids long. From germline, CDR1 is ENHRY and CDR2 SYGVKD. The V gene end was trimmed by 8 bases and the J gene end by 0 bases; junction bases not matched to a gene: 2. CDR3 bases: TGTGCCATCCGGACAGGGGACTCCTACGAGCAGTACTTC. Residues: CAIRTGDSYEQYF.

The V gene is TRBV5-1, the J gene TRBJ1-1; no clear D. This CDR3 comprises 14 residues. CDR1 SGHRS and CDR2 YFSETQ come from the germline V gene. The V end was cut by 2 bases, the J end by 1 base, with 9 bases between. The CDR3 region has the DNA TGCGCCAGCAGCTTCGTACCAGAGAACACTGAAGCTTTCTTT. Protein product: CASSFVPENTEAFF.

This chain connects TRBV27 to TRBJ2-7; 7 bases agree with TRBD1. The junction had 9 bases not matched to a gene; V was cut back by 5 bases and J by 2 bases. CDR1 MNHEY and CDR2 SMNVEV come from the germline V gene (reference sequence). CDR3 length: 15 residues. Written as DNA, the CDR3 is TGTGCCAGCAGTCGCCGACAGGGATTAGCCTACGAGCAGTACTTC. This sequence encodes CASSRRQGLAYEQYF.

This chain links TRBV18 with TRBJ2-2; 10 nucleotides match TRBD2. Germline assignment: CDR1 KGHSH and CDR2 LQKENI. The CDR3 covers 18 residues. J was trimmed by 2 bases and V by 3 bases; bases with no gene match: 9. CDR3 amino acids: CASSPMMLAGDNTGELFF. CDR3 sequence (DNA): TGTGCCAGCTCACCCATGATGCTAGCGGGGGATAACACCGGGGAGCTGTTTTTT.

V usage is TRBV27 and J usage is TRBJ2-2; 10 bases align to TRBD2. Germline V CDR1 and CDR2: MNHEY, SMNVEV (reference sequence). The CDR3 sequence is 16 residues long. Trimming at V came to 5 bases and at J to 6 bases, leaving 9 bases not matched to a gene. CDR3 residues: CASSDLAGVSSGELFF. The CDR3, as DNA: TGTGCCAGCAGTGACCTAGCGGGAGTCTCGTCCGGGGAGCTGTTTTTT.

The rearrangement links TRBV27 to TRBJ2-1; TRBD2 aligns across 8 bases. The V gene end was trimmed by 2 bases and the J gene end by 2 bases; junction bases not matched to a gene: 2. From germline, CDR1 is MNHEY and CDR2 SMNVEV (reference sequence). The CDR3 covers 15 residues. CDR3 nucleotides: TGTGCCAGCAGTTTAGCGGGGGGTCCCTACAATGAGCAGTTCTTC. This translates into CASSLAGGPYNEQFF.

The chain has TRBV3-1 (or the pseudogene TRBV3-2) and TRBJ1-3; 9 bases fit TRBD1. The CDR3 extends over 17 amino acids. The J segment lost 2 bases and the V segment lost 0 bases, leaving 5 bases of the junction unmatched. Germline loops: CDR1 LGHDT, CDR2 YNNKEL (reference sequence). CDR3 nucleotide sequence: TGTGCCAGCAGCCAAGATGGGACAGGGACAACTGGAAACACCATATATTTT. Its protein is CASSQDGTGTTGNTIYF.

This clone was detected a few times. V is TRBV11-3 and J is TRBJ1-1; D gene ambiguous. Per the germline V gene, CDR1 is SGHNT and CDR2 is YENEEA. The CDR3 runs to 12 residues. The ends were cut back, 1 base at V and 8 bases at J, with 8 bases in the middle. This chain's CDR3 is CASSLVLAEAFF. The CDR3 nucleotides read TGTGCCAGCAGCTTAGTGTTGGCCGAAGCTTTCTTT.

V gene TRBV19 combines with J gene TRBJ2-7; maybe TRBD1 (5 bases). CDR3 length: 13 amino acids. V lost 4 bases, J lost 4 bases, and 11 bases lay in between. Germline V gene lookup returns CDR1 LNHDA and CDR2 SQIVND (reference sequence). CDR3 in amino acids: CASSSPNRYEQYF. The DNA for the CDR3 is TGTGCCAGTAGTAGCCCTAACAGGTACGAGCAGTACTTC. The full variable domain, completed using reference TRBV19 and TRBJ2-7, is DGGITQSPKYLFRKEGQNVTLSCEQNLNHDAMYWYRQDPGQGLRLIYYSQIVNDFQKGDIAEGYSVSREKKESFPLTVTSAQKNPTAFYLCASSSPNRYEQYFGPGTRLTVT.

The rearrangement uses TRBV6-6 and TRBJ1-1, with unresolved D. Trimming cost V 0 bases and J 3 bases, with 8 bases left between them. From germline, CDR1 is MNHNY and CDR2 SVGAGI (reference sequence). CDR3 length equals 14 residues. CDR3 DNA sequence: TGTGCCAGCAGTTACTCGAGCAGGCACACTGAAGCTTTCTTT. It is translated as CASSYSSRHTEAFF.

V usage is TRBV7-6 and J usage is TRBJ2-1, with 10 positions matching TRBD2. The germline gives CDR1 SGHVS, CDR2 FNYEAQ. The CDR3 loop spans 17 amino acids. J was trimmed by 0 bases and V by 5 bases; bases with no gene match: 7. The CDR3, as DNA: TGTGCCAGCAGCGGGGGGAGCGGGAGGGCCTCCTACAATGAGCAGTTCTTC. It yields the protein CASSGGSGRASYNEQFF. The whole variable domain, remainder taken from reference TRBV7-6 and TRBJ2-1, is GAGVSQSPRYKVTKRGQDVALRCDPISGHVSLYWYRQALGQGPEFLTYFNYEAQQDKSGLPNDRFSAERPEGSISTLTIQRTEQRDSAMYRCASSGGSGRASYNEQFFGPGTRLTVL.

This clone was detected many times. The V gene is TRBV19, the J gene TRBJ2-1, with D unresolved. Trimming cost V 2 bases and J 0 bases, with 8 bases left between them. The CDR3 runs to 15 residues. Germline V gene sequence: CDR1 LNHDA, CDR2 SQIVND (reference sequence). The CDR3 DNA reads as TGTGCCAGTAGTATACCCGCAGGCTCCTACAATGAGCAGTTCTTC. Residues: CASSIPAGSYNEQFF. Full variable domain (outside the CDR3, taken from reference TRBV19 and TRBJ2-1): DGGITQSPKYLFRKEGQNVTLSCEQNLNHDAMYWYRQDPGQGLRLIYYSQIVNDFQKGDIAEGYSVSREKKESFPLTVTSAQKNPTAFYLCASSIPAGSYNEQFFGPGTRLTVL.

In DNA form, the CDR3 reads TGTGCCGAGGCCCGGGCTAACTATGGCTACACCTTC. Protein product: CAEARANYGYTF. V is TRBV7-2 and J is TRBJ1-2; D is ambiguous. Germline loops: CDR1 SGHTA, CDR2 FQGNSA. V lost 11 bases and J 0 bases, leaving 10 bases between the germline ends. This CDR3 is 12 amino acids long.

CDR3 DNA: TGTGCCAGTAAGGCGGACAGGGATTCCTACGAGCAGTACTTC. This sequence encodes CASKADRDSYEQYF. The rearrangement joins TRBV19 to TRBJ2-7; 8 bases are a match to TRBD1. The germline V gene encodes CDR1 LNHDA and CDR2 SQIVND (reference sequence). The length of the CDR3 is 14 residues. J gave up 1 base and V 7 bases, and 6 bases lay outside the gene matches.

This clone appeared a single time. The chain couples TRBV29-1 to TRBJ1-2; 7 bases map to TRBD1. CDR1 is SQVTM, CDR2 ANQGSEA, per germline. This CDR3 spans 11 amino acids. Losses at the gene ends were 4 bases for V and 8 bases for J; bases not matched to a gene: 4. The CDR3 region is CSVVGGRGYTF. The CDR3 DNA is TGCAGCGTTGTAGGGGGCAGGGGCTACACCTTC.

The chain couples TRBV7-9 to TRBJ2-1, with D perhaps TRBD2 (5 bases). The length of the CDR3 is 16 residues. The V and J ends lost 5 bases and 2 bases respectively, with 16 bases between them. Germline assignment: CDR1 SEHNR and CDR2 FQNEAQ (reference sequence). The CDR3 DNA reads as TGTGCCAGCAGCCGTCAAGAGGTGGGAGCCTACAATGAGCAGTTCTTC. Its protein is CASSRQEVGAYNEQFF.

This chain uses TRBV18 with TRBJ2-3, with 8 bases fitting TRBD2. Germline loops: CDR1 KGHSH, CDR2 LQKENI. V was pared by 0 bases and J by 10 bases, with 6 bases of the junction left unmatched. This CDR3 is built from 14 residues. The CDR3 sequence: CASSPPISGEAQYF. The CDR3 coding sequence is TGTGCCAGCTCACCACCTATTAGCGGGGAAGCGCAGTATTTT.

The rearrangement joins TRBV4-1 to TRBJ2-5; 8 bases agree with TRBD2. Germline CDR1 reads MGHRA; CDR2 reads YSYEKL. This CDR3 is built from 16 residues. The ends lost 2 bases at V and 4 bases at J; junction bases unmatched: 9. In nucleotides, the CDR3 is TGCGCCAGCAGCCAAATGGGTAGCGGGATGCCAGAGACCCAGTACTTC. It yields the protein CASSQMGSGMPETQYF.

The chain has TRBV18 and TRBJ2-7, with 7 bases aligning to TRBD1. In germline, CDR1 is KGHSH, CDR2 LQKENI. The V segment lost 6 bases and the J segment 3 bases; nucleotides outside the gene matches: 11. The CDR3 has 15 residues. CDR3 sequence (DNA): TGTGCCAGCTCGTCTACAGGGGACAGCTACTACGAGCAGTACTTC. This sequence encodes CASSSTGDSYYEQYF.

This chain joins TRBV30 and TRBJ1-1, with 8 bases identical to TRBD1. Looked up from germline, CDR1 is GTSNPN and CDR2 is SVGIG (reference sequence). The J segment lost 7 bases and the V segment lost 2 bases, leaving 3 bases of the junction unmatched. The CDR3 sequence is 12 residues long. In DNA form, the CDR3 reads TGTGCCTGGAGTTCGACAGGGGTTGAAGCTTTCTTT. It specifies CAWSSTGVEAFF.

This chain uses TRBV6-2 or TRBV6-3 with TRBJ1-2, with 9 nucleotides matching TRBD1. CDR3 length equals 18 residues. After removal of 2 bases from V and 4 bases from J, the junction contained 14 bases not matched to a gene. Germline V gives CDR1 MNHEY, CDR2 SVGEGT. The CDR3 spells CASSYPNRDRAFGYGYTF. The CDR3 region has the DNA TGTGCCAGCAGTTACCCAAACCGGGACAGGGCTTTTGGCTATGGCTACACCTTC.

A single count supports this clone. V gene TRBV19 combines with J gene TRBJ1-5, with D tentatively TRBD1 (5 bases). The germline V gene encodes CDR1 LNHDA and CDR2 SQIVND (reference sequence). This CDR3 comprises 14 residues. Deletions cut 8 bases from V and 3 bases from J, with 14 bases between. The CDR3 sequence: CASWEGAHNQPQHF. Written as DNA, the CDR3 is TGTGCCAGTTGGGAAGGGGCGCACAATCAGCCCCAGCATTTT.

This chain links TRBV10-2 with TRBJ1-4, with 12 positions matching TRBD1. With 6 bases clipped from V and 1 base from J, the junction kept 12 bases outside the gene matches. Germline V CDR1 and CDR2: WSHSY, SAAADI. The CDR3 extends over 19 amino acids. The DNA of the CDR3 is TGCGCCAGCAGGCCATCCGGGACAGGGGGCGTCGGAACTAATGAAAAACTGTTTTTT. Its translation is CASRPSGTGGVGTNEKLFF.

This chain joins TRBV14 and TRBJ2-1; TRBD2 might be the D (5 bases). The germline CDR1 and CDR2 sequences are SGHDN and FVKESK. V gave up 3 bases and J gave up 0 bases, with 9 bases separating them. There are 15 residues in the CDR3. In DNA form, the CDR3 reads TGTGCCAGCAGCCATCCGGGGAGCTCCTACAATGAGCAGTTCTTC. Its protein is CASSHPGSSYNEQFF.

The chain combines TRBV11-2 with TRBJ2-7, with D uncertain. V was trimmed by 5 bases and J by 0 bases, leaving 11 bases between them. Germline V gives CDR1 SGHAT, CDR2 FQNNGV. The length of the CDR3 is 14 residues. The CDR3 DNA is TGTGCCAGCAGCCCCCGAGCAGGCTCCTACGAGCAGTACTTC. Translated: CASSPRAGSYEQYF. The variable domain in full, completed from reference TRBV11-2 and TRBJ2-7, reads EAGVAQSPRYKIIEKRQSVAFWCNPISGHATLYWYQQILGQGPKLLIQFQNNGVVDDSQLPKDRFSAERLKGVDSTLKIQPAKLEDSAVYLCASSPRAGSYEQYFGPGTRLTVT.

This sequence joins TRBV6-4 and TRBJ2-3; 8 bases are a match to TRBD2. V shed 4 bases, J shed 3 bases, and the junction held 12 bases outside the gene matches. Germline loops: CDR1 MRHNA, CDR2 SNTAGT. The CDR3 spans 17 residues. The CDR3 sequence: CASSVSSGGSGTDTQYF. The DNA of the CDR3 is TGTGCCAGCAGTGTTTCGAGCGGGGGTTCCGGGACAGATACGCAGTATTTT.